This passage covers 22 T cell receptor beta chains from one sample sequenced in a study of patients and donors after allogeneic stem cell transplantation. TCRdb fed the RT-PCR reads into MiXCR, producing one record per CDR3 protein. The sample lists approximately 170,000 distinct CDR3 sequences; about 24% were seen once. Source material: blood, either unsorted or a sorted T cell fraction (not recorded which). The receptors stem from a human donor who was either an allogeneic HSCT recipient or a stem cell or donor lymphocyte infusion donor (not recorded which). It is not recorded whose cells these are; they may come from a transplant donor.

The V and J genes are TRBV20-1 and TRBJ2-3; D is perhaps TRBD1 (5 bases). The ends were cut back, 3 bases at V and 5 bases at J, with 15 bases in the middle. This CDR3 contains 14 residues. Per the germline V gene, CDR1 is DFQATT and CDR2 is SNEGSKA (reference sequence). The CDR3 DNA follows: TGCAGTGCTAGCAGGCAGGGCGAAGTAGATACGCAGTATTTT. This sequence encodes CSASRQGEVDTQYF.

This clonotype has a handful of counts. V and J are TRBV2 and TRBJ1-5; possibly TRBD1 for D (6 bases). CDR1 and CDR2 from the germline V gene are SNHLY and FYNNEI. V was cut by 2 bases and J by 4 bases, with 9 bases left in between. CDR3 length: 14 amino acids. CDR3 residues: CASSETGLNQPQHF. The DNA for the CDR3 is TGTGCCAGCAGTGAAACAGGGTTAAATCAGCCCCAGCATTTT. The whole variable domain, filled in from reference TRBV2 and TRBJ1-5, reads EPEVTQTPSHQVTQMGQEVILRCVPISNHLYFYWYRQILGQKVEFLVSFYNNEISEKSEIFDDQFSVERPDGSNFTLKIRSTKLEDSAMYFCASSETGLNQPQHFGDGTRLSIL.

The chain has TRBV11-2 and TRBJ2-1; unclear D gene. There are 17 residues in the CDR3. Germline-derived CDR1 and CDR2 are SGHAT and FQNNGV. V lost 3 bases, J lost 9 bases, and 24 bases lay in between. The CDR3 region has the DNA TGTGCCAGCAGCTTCATCTCCCTCCGTTTAGGGCAGGCTGAGCAGTTCTTC. Translated: CASSFISLRLGQAEQFF. The full variable domain, with the rest looked up from reference TRBV11-2 and TRBJ2-1, is EAGVAQSPRYKIIEKRQSVAFWCNPISGHATLYWYQQILGQGPKLLIQFQNNGVVDDSQLPKDRFSAERLKGVDSTLKIQPAKLEDSAVYLCASSFISLRLGQAEQFFGPGTRLTVL.

This clonotype has just a few counts. This chain uses TRBV10-3 with TRBJ1-2; D not resolved. CDR3 length equals 15 residues. CDR1 is ENHRY and CDR2 is SYGVKD in the germline V gene. The V and J ends lost 2 bases and 1 base respectively, with 11 bases between them. DNA of the CDR3: TGTGCCATCAGTGAGGATGGTAGGGTTAACTATGGCTACACCTTC. This translates into CAISEDGRVNYGYTF.

This clonotype has a single count. This chain connects TRBV15 to TRBJ2-7; no firm D call. Germline CDR1 LNHNV, CDR2 YYDKDF (reference sequence). The CDR3 runs 13 residues. Trimming removed 0 bases from V and 5 bases from J, with 8 bases in between. This CDR3 is CATSRDPSHEQYF. The CDR3 region has the DNA TGTGCCACCAGCAGAGATCCCAGCCACGAGCAGTACTTC.

This clonotype was seen a handful of times. CDR3 sequence (DNA): TGTGCCAGCAGCCAAGAGCCTAGCGGGAGGGCCGGGTCGGCCGGGGAGCTGTTTTTT. This sequence encodes CASSQEPSGRAGSAGELFF. The gene calls are TRBV4-2 and TRBJ2-2, with 12 positions matching TRBD2. The CDR3 runs 19 residues. The germline V gene has CDR1 LGHNA and CDR2 YNFKEQ. J gave up 6 bases and V 0 bases, and 11 bases lay outside the gene matches.

This clonotype was found a few times. The chain recombines TRBV12-3 or TRBV12-4 with TRBJ2-2; a weak D match, TRBD2 (5 bases). V shed 7 bases and J shed 2 bases, with 14 bases lying between them. This CDR3 comprises 15 residues. The CDR3 sequence: CASTPRTSNTGELFF. The CDR3 region has the DNA TGTGCCAGCACCCCAAGGACTTCCAACACCGGGGAGCTGTTTTTT.

This clonotype appeared a single time. The chain combines TRBV29-1 with TRBJ2-7, with a weak D call TRBD1 (6 bases). Deletions cut 5 bases from V and 4 bases from J, with 12 bases between. Germline assignment: CDR1 SQVTM and CDR2 ANQGSEA. The CDR3 totals 12 residues. The CDR3 protein is CSVRRGYYEQYF. CDR3 coding DNA: TGCAGCGTTCGCAGGGGATATTACGAGCAGTACTTC.

J is TRBJ2-7 and V is TRBV5-1; maybe TRBD1 (6 bases). Trimming took 4 bases from V and 4 from J, leaving 18 bases between them. CDR3 length equals 15 residues. Germline V gene data show CDR1 as SGHRS and CDR2 as YFSETQ. The CDR3 sequence is CASSARQDLKYEQYF. The CDR3 DNA reads TGCGCCAGCAGCGCCAGACAGGACCTCAAATACGAGCAGTACTTC.

The rearrangement joins TRBV3-1 to TRBJ1-1; a possible D gene is TRBD1 (6 bases). Trimming removed 1 base at V and 1 base at J, with 13 bases between. CDR1 is LGHDT, CDR2 YNNKEL, per germline (reference sequence). This CDR3 region has 16 residues. DNA for the CDR3: TGTGCCAGCAGCCAAGGAAGACAGGCCGGGAACACTGAAGCTTTCTTT. Its protein is CASSQGRQAGNTEAFF. The variable domain in full, completed from reference TRBV3-1 and TRBJ1-1, reads DTAVSQTPKYLVTQMGNDKSIKCEQNLGHDTMYWYKQDSKKFLKIMFSYNNKELIINETVPNRFSPKSPDKAHLNLHINSLELGDSAVYFCASSQGRQAGNTEAFFGQGTRLTVV.

Many counts were recorded for this clonotype. The chain has TRBV20-1 and TRBJ1-1; D gene uncertain. This CDR3 comprises 12 residues. Germline V gives CDR1 DFQATT, CDR2 SNEGSKA (reference sequence). V was cut by 6 bases and J by 10 bases, with 18 bases left in between. As DNA, the CDR3 is TGCAGTGCCATGACTTATTCCACGGGAGCTTTCTTT. It yields the protein CSAMTYSTGAFF.

This clonotype was found a few times. V is TRBV7-9 and J is TRBJ1-3; no clear D. Per germline, CDR1 SEHNR and CDR2 FQNEAQ (reference sequence). The CDR3 contains 15 residues. Trimming took off 3 bases at V and 0 bases at J, with 9 bases between the two ends. CDR3 DNA sequence: TGTGCCAGCAGCTTGGGGATCTCCTCTGGAAACACCATATATTTT. This sequence encodes CASSLGISSGNTIYF.

The chain combines TRBV5-1 with TRBJ2-1, with D maybe TRBD2 (5 bases). Germline lookup yields CDR1 SGHRS and CDR2 YFSETQ. The CDR3 is 14 residues long. The V gene lost 9 bases and the J gene lost 3 bases, with 16 bases spanning the gap. Here the CDR3 reads CATGDGRNYNEQFF. CDR3 DNA sequence: TGCGCCACCGGGGATGGCAGGAACTACAATGAGCAGTTCTTC.

Details on this clonotype: No conserved phenylalanine or tryptophan ends this CDR3, so it is likely a read error. The CDR3 sequence: CASNLRDGSSYEQYS. CDR3 nucleotides: TGTGCCAGCAACCTCCGAGACGGAAGCTCCTACGAGCAGTACTCC. The rearrangement links TRBV5-4 to TRBJ2-7; D not certain. Trimming cost V 6 bases and J 0 bases, with 16 bases left between them. The CDR3 extends over 15 amino acids. The germline CDR1 and CDR2 sequences are SGHNT and YYREEE (reference sequence).

This clonotype was observed a handful of times. The chain recombines TRBV6-6 with TRBJ1-1; D gene ambiguous. Per the germline V gene, CDR1 is MNHNY and CDR2 is SVGAGI (reference sequence). V was shortened by 8 bases and J by 11 bases, with 18 bases between the two germline ends. The CDR3 is made up of 12 amino acids. The CDR3 coding sequence is TGTGCCAGCGCATTCCCAACACTCGGGGCTTTCTTT. It encodes CASAFPTLGAFF.

CDR3 region: CASSLQTGSYNEQFF. Here the CDR3 DNA reads TGTGCCAGCAGCTTACAGACAGGGTCCTACAATGAGCAGTTCTTC. The chain employs TRBV7-2 and TRBJ2-1, with 7 bases lining up with TRBD1. CDR3 length: 15 amino acids. V lost 2 bases, J lost 1 base, and 2 bases stayed unmatched. Germline loops: CDR1 SGHTA, CDR2 FQGNSA.

The chain couples TRBV20-1 to TRBJ1-2, with D tentatively TRBD1 (6 bases). V lost 6 bases to trimming and J lost 4 bases, with 12 bases between them. This CDR3 spans 12 amino acids. Germline values: CDR1 DFQATT, CDR2 SNEGSKA (reference sequence). CDR3 nucleotide sequence: TGCAGTGCAAGCCGGGACACCTATGGCTACACCTTC. Residues: CSASRDTYGYTF.

This clonotype has only a few counts. The chain is built from TRBV7-2 and TRBJ1-5, with 8 nucleotides matching TRBD1. The CDR3 is 18 residues long. The ends lost 5 bases at V and 2 bases at J; junction bases unmatched: 14. CDR1 SGHTA and CDR2 FQGNSA come from the germline V gene. The CDR3 sequence is CASSPRTGLVRGNQPQHF. The CDR3 nucleotides are TGTGCCAGCAGCCCCCGGACAGGGCTGGTCCGGGGCAATCAGCCCCAGCATTTT.

This chain connects TRBV9 to TRBJ2-3; TRBD2 is a possible D gene (5 bases). The CDR3 loop spans 12 amino acids. CDR1 is SGDLS, CDR2 YYNGEE, per germline. V lost 0 bases and J lost 6, with 5 bases in between. CDR3 residues: CASSVERDTQYF. In nucleotides, the CDR3 is TGTGCCAGCAGCGTAGAGCGGGATACGCAGTATTTT.

The J gene is TRBJ1-1, the V gene TRBV12-3 or TRBV12-4; TRBD1 matches at 10 bases. V shed 4 bases and J 2 bases; nucleotides not matched to a gene: 4. This CDR3 is built from 15 residues. CDR3 region: CASSWGDRGNTEAFF. The CDR3 DNA sequence: TGTGCCAGCAGTTGGGGGGACAGGGGAAACACTGAAGCTTTCTTT.

This clonotype was counted a few times. The chain has TRBV5-1 and TRBJ1-1; D possibly corresponds to TRBD1 (5 bases). Germline V gene sequence: CDR1 SGHRS, CDR2 YFSETQ. The length of the CDR3 is 18 residues. Trimming took 5 bases from V and 0 from J, leaving 23 bases between them. The CDR3 nucleotides read TGCGCCAGCAGTACCCACGGCGCAGGGTTGACCATGAACACTGAAGCTTTCTTT. Amino acids: CASSTHGAGLTMNTEAFF.

There are many counts of this clonotype. J is TRBJ2-7 and V is TRBV10-3; a possible D gene is TRBD1 (5 bases). Per germline, CDR1 ENHRY and CDR2 SYGVKD. V was pared by 10 bases and J by 2 bases, with 15 bases between. The CDR3 runs to 13 residues. CDR3 DNA sequence: TGTGCCACCACTCAGGGTCTGACCTACGAGCAGTACTTC. It specifies CATTQGLTYEQYF.